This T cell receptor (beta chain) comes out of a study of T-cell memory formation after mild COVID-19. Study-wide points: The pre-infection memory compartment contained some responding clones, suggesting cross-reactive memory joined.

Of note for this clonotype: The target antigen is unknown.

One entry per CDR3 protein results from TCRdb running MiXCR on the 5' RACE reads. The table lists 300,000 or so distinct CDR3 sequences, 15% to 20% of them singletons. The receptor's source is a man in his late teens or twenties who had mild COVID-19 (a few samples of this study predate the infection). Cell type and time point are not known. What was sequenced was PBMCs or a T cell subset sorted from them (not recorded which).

The CDR3: CSVDWTGLGETQYF. CDR3 DNA: TGCAGCGTTGATTGGACAGGGTTGGGCGAGACCCAGTACTTC. The V call is TRBV29-1, the J call TRBJ2-5; TRBD1 matches at 8 bases. CDR3 length: 14 amino acids. The ends lost 3 bases at V and 5 bases at J; junction bases unmatched: 8. Germline CDR1 reads SQVTM; CDR2 reads ANQGSEA.